The sample holds a few counts of the clone carrying this TCR beta chain. These data come from a study of human T cells and chemical hapten exposure. Library preparation tagged each individual cDNA molecule with a unique molecular identifier. TCRdb reanalysed the RACE reads using MiXCR and keeps one entry per CDR3 protein. The sample includes approximately 400,000 distinct CDR3 sequences, approximately 5.1% seen only once; the top ten take just over 2.5%. CDR1 and CDR2 from the germline V gene are SQVTM and ANQGSEA. This CDR3 is built from 13 residues. V lost 6 bases, J lost 8 bases, and 17 bases lay in between. Noted time point: pre-sensitization, week 0. Treatment: therapeutic diphenylcyclopropenone sensitization with weekly scalp DPC.

Here the sequenced sample was whole blood, taken in connection with sensitization to the hapten diphenylcyclopropenone (DPC). The chain has TRBV29-1 and TRBJ2-1; a possible D gene is TRBD1 (6 bases). The origin of this receptor is a woman between 45 and 65 years old with alopecia areata. Some clones in this sample may be carry-over from other donors' samples. The CDR3 region is CSVAGDTPHEQFF. DNA of the CDR3: TGCAGCGTGGCAGGGGACACCCCGCATGAGCAGTTCTTC.